Described below is a single T cell receptor beta chain sequence and its context. Its antigen specificity is not known. Per-base qualities were not stored, and no clone one base away is much larger. Each collaborating institution followed its own protocols to collect whole blood in K2EDTA tubes. For TCRbeta analysis, collaborators shipped samples in one of three forms: frozen whole blood, isolated PBMCs, or DNA extracted from either of those sample types. This entry comes from a study of blood T cell repertoires in COVID-19 (dated by TCRdb to 2020 to 2021). With respect to the entire study: The collaborator samples originated in the United States, Italy and Spain and spanned the acute and convalescent phases of COVID-19. Where HLA class I and class II types were available, the types were taken from metadata supplied by the sample provider, not from assay-based typing. Samples came from the ongoing ImmuneRACE study (first 160 participants) plus 1,254 subjects from 6 global collaborators. The prospective study material was composed of cDNA or gDNA derived from T cells, B-cell-depleted T cells, or PBMCs. The repertoires were released in a freely available public database intended as a resource for research on the immune response to SARS-CoV-2. Sample metadata almost always included a de-identified subject ID, COVID-19 status, age in years and sex. Deeply sampled blood TCRbeta repertoires from subjects exposed to, actively infected with, or recovered from COVID-19 were included in the dataset. Summary of the overall study and its limitations: The amount of clinical and demographic metadata varied by source and participant and was provided uncurated.

TCRbeta CDR3 regions were amplified from genomic DNA by means of the immunoSEQ Assay, a bias-controlled multiplex PCR. The study's processing was this. The number of nucleated cells in each sample was estimated from the amplification of reference gene primers within the assay. To quantify the absolute abundance of each unique TCRbeta CDR3 rearrangement, sequence reads were collapsed and filtered. For each sample, productive Simpson clonality was calculated by taking the square root of Simpson's diversity index across productive rearrangements. TCRdb re-hosts the immuneACCESS table, in-frame sequences only. Its copies lack some clones; in the studies checked, an unresolved V gene accounts for under half of them, and the cause for the rest is not known. The V and J calls and the clone size are those of that table, but D and trimming were determined from the DNA. The sample includes about 220,000 clones, with about four fifths observed a single time. The top ten clones comprise approximately 3.8% of the sample.

The CDR3 runs 17 residues from the cysteine to the phenylalanine. Only the CDR3 part of the read is kept: 51 bases, read in frame from the first base. The germline V gene (reference sequence) specifies SGHNT as CDR1 and YYREEE as CDR2. Trimming leaves V shorter by 2 bases and J shorter by 2 bases, with the junction holding 6 bases beyond the gene matches. The sequence was collected from an elderly woman with acute or convalescent COVID-19. The sequence links TRBV5-4 to TRBJ2-6, with 8 middle bases fitting TRBD2. Sequenced: peripheral blood. In nucleotide form, the sequence is TGTGCCAGCAGCTTACGGGGGGGAGTTACTGGGGCCAACGTCCTGACTTTC. This yields the protein CASSLRGGVTGANVLTF.